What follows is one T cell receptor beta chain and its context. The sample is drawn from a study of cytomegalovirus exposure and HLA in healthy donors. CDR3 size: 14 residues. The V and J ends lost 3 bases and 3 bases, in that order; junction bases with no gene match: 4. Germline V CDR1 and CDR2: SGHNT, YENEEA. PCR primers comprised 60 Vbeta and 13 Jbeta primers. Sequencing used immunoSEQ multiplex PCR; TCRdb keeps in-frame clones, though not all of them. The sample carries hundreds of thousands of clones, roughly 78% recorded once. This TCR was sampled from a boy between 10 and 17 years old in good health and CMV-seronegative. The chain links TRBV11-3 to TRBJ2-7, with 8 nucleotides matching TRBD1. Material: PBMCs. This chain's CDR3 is CASSLGTGGYEQYF. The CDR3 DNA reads TGTGCCAGCAGCTTGGGAACAGGGGGCTACGAGCAGTACTTC.